The source of this T cell receptor (beta chain) is a study of T-cell memory formation after mild COVID-19. Findings and caveats of the study: Some SARS-CoV-2-responding clones were already detected in memory before infection.

V was shortened by 2 bases and J by 1 base, with 7 bases between the two germline ends. The CDR3 covers 15 residues. Germline V CDR1 and CDR2: SGHKS, YYEKEE (reference sequence). MiXCR was run by TCRdb on the 5' RACE reads, yielding one entry per CDR3 protein. Among about 150,000 distinct CDR3 sequences listed, about 6.1% were seen once. This clonotype was seen ten or more times. No antigen is known for it. The source material was PBMCs or a T cell subset sorted from them (not recorded which). This TCR derives from an adult woman who had mild COVID-19 (a few samples of this study predate the infection). Cell type and time point are not known. This chain uses TRBV5-5 with TRBJ2-6; TRBD1 might be the D (5 bases). This CDR3 is CASSLGVSGANVLTF. The CDR3 DNA sequence: TGTGCCAGCAGCTTAGGGGTTTCTGGGGCCAACGTCCTGACTTTC.